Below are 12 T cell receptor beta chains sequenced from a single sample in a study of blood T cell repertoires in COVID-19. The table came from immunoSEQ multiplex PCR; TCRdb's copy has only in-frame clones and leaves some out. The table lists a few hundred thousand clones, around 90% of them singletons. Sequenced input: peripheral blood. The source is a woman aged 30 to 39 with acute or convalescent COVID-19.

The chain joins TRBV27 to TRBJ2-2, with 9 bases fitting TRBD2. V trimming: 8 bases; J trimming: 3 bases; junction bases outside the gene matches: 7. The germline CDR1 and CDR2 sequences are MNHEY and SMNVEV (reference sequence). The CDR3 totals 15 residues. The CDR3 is CASSSGALHTGELFF. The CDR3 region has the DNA TGTGCCAGCTCTAGCGGGGCCCTCCACACCGGGGAGCTGTTTTTT.

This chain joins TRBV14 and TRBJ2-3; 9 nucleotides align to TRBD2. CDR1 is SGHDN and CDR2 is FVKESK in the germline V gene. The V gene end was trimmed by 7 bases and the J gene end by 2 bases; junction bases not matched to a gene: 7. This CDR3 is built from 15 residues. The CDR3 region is CASMRAGGYTDTQYF. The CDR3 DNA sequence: TGTGCCAGCATGAGAGCGGGGGGCTACACAGATACGCAGTATTTT.

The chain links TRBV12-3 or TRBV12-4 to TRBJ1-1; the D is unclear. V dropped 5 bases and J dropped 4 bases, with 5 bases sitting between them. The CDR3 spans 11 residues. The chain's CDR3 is CASSASTEAFF. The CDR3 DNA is TGTGCCAGCAGTGCTAGCACTGAAGCTTTCTTT.

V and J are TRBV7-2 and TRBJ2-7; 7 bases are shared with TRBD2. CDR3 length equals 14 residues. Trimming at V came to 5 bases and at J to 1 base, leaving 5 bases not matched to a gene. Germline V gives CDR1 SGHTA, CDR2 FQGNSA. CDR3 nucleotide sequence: TGTGCCAGCAGCAGAGGGACTAATTCCTACGAGCAGTACTTC. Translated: CASSRGTNSYEQYF.

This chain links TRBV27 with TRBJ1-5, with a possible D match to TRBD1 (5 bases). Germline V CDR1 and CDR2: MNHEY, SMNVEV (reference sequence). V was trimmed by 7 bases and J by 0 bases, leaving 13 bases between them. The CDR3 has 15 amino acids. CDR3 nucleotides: TGTGCCAGCATCAGACAGACGAATAGCAATCAGCCCCAGCATTTT. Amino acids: CASIRQTNSNQPQHF.

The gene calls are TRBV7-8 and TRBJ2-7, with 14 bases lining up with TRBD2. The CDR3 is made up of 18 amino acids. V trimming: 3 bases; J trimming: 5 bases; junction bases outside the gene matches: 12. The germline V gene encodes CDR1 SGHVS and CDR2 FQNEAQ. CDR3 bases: TGTGCCAGCAGCTTCCCCGGGACTAGCGGGAGCTCGGGGAACGAGCAGTACTTC. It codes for CASSFPGTSGSSGNEQYF.

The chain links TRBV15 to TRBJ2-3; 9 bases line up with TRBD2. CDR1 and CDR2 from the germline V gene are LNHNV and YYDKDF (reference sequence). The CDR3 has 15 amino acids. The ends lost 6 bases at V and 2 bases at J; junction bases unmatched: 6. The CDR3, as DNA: TGTGCCACCAGTGAGAGCGGGAGGTACACAGATACGCAGTATTTT. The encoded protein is CATSESGRYTDTQYF.

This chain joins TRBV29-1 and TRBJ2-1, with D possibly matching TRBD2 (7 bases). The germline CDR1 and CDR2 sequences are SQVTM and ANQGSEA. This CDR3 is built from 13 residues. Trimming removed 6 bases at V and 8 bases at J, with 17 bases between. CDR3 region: CSVNQQGGDEQFF. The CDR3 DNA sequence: TGCAGCGTAAATCAACAGGGAGGGGATGAGCAGTTCTTC.

The CDR3 region has the DNA TGTGCCAGCAGTCCTAGCGGACAAGAGACCCAGTACTTC. This encodes CASSPSGQETQYF. V and J are TRBV7-3 and TRBJ2-5; TRBD2 matches 7 bases. Trimming removed 6 bases from V and 2 bases from J; junction bases left unmatched: 3. Germline V gene data show CDR1 as SGHTA and CDR2 as FQGTGA. The CDR3 consists of 13 residues.

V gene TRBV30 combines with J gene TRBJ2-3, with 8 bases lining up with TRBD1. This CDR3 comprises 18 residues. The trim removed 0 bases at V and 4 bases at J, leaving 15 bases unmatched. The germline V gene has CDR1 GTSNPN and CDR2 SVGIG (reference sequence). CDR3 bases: TGTGCCTGGAGTGTAGGGTTCATCGGGACAGGTGGGTCAGATACGCAGTATTTT. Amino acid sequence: CAWSVGFIGTGGSDTQYF.

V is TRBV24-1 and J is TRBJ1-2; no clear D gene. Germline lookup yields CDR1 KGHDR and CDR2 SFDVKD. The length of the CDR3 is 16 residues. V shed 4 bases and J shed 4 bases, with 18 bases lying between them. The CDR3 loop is CATSDRGGLGLYGYTF. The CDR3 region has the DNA TGTGCCACCAGTGACCGGGGTGGGCTGGGCCTCTATGGCTACACCTTC.

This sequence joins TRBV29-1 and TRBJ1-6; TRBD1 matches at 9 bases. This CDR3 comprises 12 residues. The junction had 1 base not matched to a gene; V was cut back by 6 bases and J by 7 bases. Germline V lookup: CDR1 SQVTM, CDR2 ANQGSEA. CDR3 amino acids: CSVGTGNSPLHF. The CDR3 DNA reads TGCAGCGTAGGGACAGGGAATTCACCCCTCCACTTT.